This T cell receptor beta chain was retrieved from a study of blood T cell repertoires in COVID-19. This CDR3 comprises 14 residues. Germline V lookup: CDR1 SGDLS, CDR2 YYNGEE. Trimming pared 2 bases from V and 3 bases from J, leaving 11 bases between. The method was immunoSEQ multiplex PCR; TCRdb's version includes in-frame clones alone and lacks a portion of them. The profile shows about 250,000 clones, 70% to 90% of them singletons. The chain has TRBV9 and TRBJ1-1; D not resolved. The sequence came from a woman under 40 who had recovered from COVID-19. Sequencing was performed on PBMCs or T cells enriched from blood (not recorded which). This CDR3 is CASSVVYADTEAFF. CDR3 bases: TGTGCCAGCAGCGTCGTTTACGCAGACACTGAAGCTTTCTTT.